These 6 T cell receptor beta chains came from one sample sequenced in a study of blood T cells in healthy people across ages. The use of a sample-barcoded 5' primer and a J-beta primer mix characterized a second PCR of roughly 6 to 11 cycles. TCRdb processed the 5' RACE reads anew with MiXCR; each CDR3 protein has one entry. The sample consists of about 700,000 distinct CDR3 sequences, approximately 29% of them appearing once. The specimen was blood. The origin of the receptors is an elderly woman in good health.

To note about this clonotype: With a much larger clone just one base away, this may be a read error. The V and J genes are TRBV12-3 or TRBV12-4 and TRBJ2-7, with D perhaps TRBD2 (6 bases). The CDR3 is 14 residues long. The CDR3 DNA reads TGTACCAGCAATTCGAGCGGGTTTGCCCACGAGCAGTACTTC. Translation gives CTSNSSGFAHEQYF.

The chain combines TRBV6-5 with TRBJ1-6; D is ambiguous. The CDR3 runs to 14 residues. Germline lookup yields CDR1 MNHEY and CDR2 SVGAGI. V lost 6 bases to trimming and J lost 9 bases, with 15 bases between them. The CDR3 sequence: CASRREPKGSPLHF. CDR3 DNA sequence: TGTGCCAGCAGGCGCGAACCGAAGGGTTCACCCCTCCACTTT.

This clonotype was found once. V and J are TRBV6-2 or TRBV6-3 and TRBJ1-2; D is uncertain. The length of the CDR3 is 14 residues. Deletions cut 4 bases from V and 4 bases from J, with 13 bases between. Germline CDR1 and CDR2: MNHEY and SVGEGT. Here the CDR3 DNA reads TGTGCCAGCAGTTCTCCGTCGGACGGCTATGGCTACACCTTC. The encoded protein is CASSSPSDGYGYTF.

The gene calls are TRBV7-2 and TRBJ1-1; no reliable D call. CDR1 is SGHTA, CDR2 FQGNSA, per germline. Between the trimmed V and J ends, which lost 1 base and 4 bases, there was a span of 10 bases. The CDR3 loop spans 14 amino acids. The CDR3 protein is CASSLDRWTTEAFF. CDR3 in DNA: TGTGCCAGCAGCTTAGATCGGTGGACCACTGAAGCTTTCTTT.

This clonotype was observed a few times. This rearrangement joins TRBV20-1 to TRBJ2-5, with 12 bases lining up with TRBD1. The CDR3 is 14 amino acids. Trimming took 6 bases from V and 5 from J; bases not matched to a gene: 7. CDR1 is DFQATT, CDR2 SNEGSKA, per germline (reference sequence). The DNA of the CDR3 is TGCAGTGCCAGGGACAGGGGGCGGTGGGAGACCCAGTACTTC. It translates to CSARDRGRWETQYF.

This clonotype was counted ten times or more. A single base separates this from a much larger clone, so it may be a read error. This chain connects TRBV7-2 to TRBJ2-7; 7 nucleotides align to TRBD1. V shed 5 bases, J shed 3 bases, and the junction held 7 bases outside the gene matches. The CDR3 runs 14 residues. The germline V gene encodes CDR1 SGHTA and CDR2 FQGNSA. This CDR3 reads CASSATGVGYEQYF. CDR3 nucleotide sequence: TGTGCCAGCAGCGCCACAGGGGTGGGCTACGAGCAGTACTTC.